These T cell receptor beta chains were read from a single sample in a study of T cell repertoires in aging, cancer and after chemotherapy. TCRdb re-derived calls from the multiplex PCR reads in MiXCR, one entry per CDR3 protein. This table holds 10,000 to 15,000 distinct CDR3 sequences, approximately 30% found once. Specimen: blood. These receptors originate from a human donor with a blood cancer. Each CDR3 is given with its conserved first and last residue. A D gene is named only where the DNA matches it firmly.

cdr3_aa: CASSYPPSGGHGSTDTQYF
v_call: TRBV6-5
cdr3_length: 19
d_call: TRBD2
j_call: TRBJ2-3

cdr3_aa: CASSPDRYNEQFF
v_call: TRBV12-3/TRBV12-4
cdr3_length: 13
d_call: -
j_call: TRBJ2-1

cdr3_aa: CASSYASGTGFRGYTF
v_call: TRBV6-5
cdr3_length: 16
d_call: -
j_call: TRBJ1-2

cdr3_aa: CSARDPGTGQTGELFF
v_call: TRBV20-1
cdr3_length: 16
d_call: TRBD1
j_call: TRBJ2-2

cdr3_aa: CASSRQGKTGYTF
v_call: TRBV6-5
cdr3_length: 13
d_call: TRBD1
j_call: TRBJ1-2

cdr3_aa: CSAVGRGGEAFF
v_call: TRBV20-1
cdr3_length: 12
d_call: -
j_call: TRBJ1-1

cdr3_aa: CASSQGARSGNTIYF
v_call: TRBV7-9
cdr3_length: 15
d_call: TRBD1
j_call: TRBJ1-3

cdr3_aa: CASSEDMGLAGETQYF
v_call: TRBV19
cdr3_length: 16
d_call: TRBD2
j_call: TRBJ2-5

cdr3_aa: CASRDRAGEQYF
v_call: TRBV6-6
cdr3_length: 12
d_call: TRBD1
j_call: TRBJ2-7

cdr3_aa: CASSLRGLAMYIQYF
v_call: TRBV5-6
cdr3_length: 15
d_call: TRBD2
j_call: TRBJ2-4

cdr3_aa: CSAKSAASAANEKLFF
v_call: TRBV20-1
cdr3_length: 16
d_call: -
j_call: TRBJ1-4

cdr3_aa: CASSSVVKGGIQYF
v_call: TRBV11-2
cdr3_length: 14
d_call: -
j_call: TRBJ2-4

cdr3_aa: CAWGQGAETQYF
v_call: TRBV30
cdr3_length: 12
d_call: TRBD1
j_call: TRBJ2-5

cdr3_aa: CASSSTGGGGIQYF
v_call: TRBV7-2
cdr3_length: 14
d_call: -
j_call: TRBJ2-4

cdr3_aa: CASTGQGSEQYF
v_call: TRBV6-5
cdr3_length: 12
d_call: TRBD1
j_call: TRBJ2-7

cdr3_aa: CASSRGNEKLFF
v_call: TRBV18
cdr3_length: 12
d_call: -
j_call: TRBJ1-4

cdr3_aa: CASSRDRPGAYNSPLHF
v_call: TRBV27
cdr3_length: 17
d_call: -
j_call: TRBJ1-6

cdr3_aa: CASSPPGASGSNYGYTF
v_call: TRBV18
cdr3_length: 17
d_call: -
j_call: TRBJ1-2

cdr3_aa: CASSFGQGRNQPQHF
v_call: TRBV27
cdr3_length: 15
d_call: TRBD1
j_call: TRBJ1-5

cdr3_aa: CASSTSLWGPSSYEQYF
v_call: TRBV19
cdr3_length: 17
d_call: -
j_call: TRBJ2-7

cdr3_aa: CSAPGRADGLGYTF
v_call: TRBV20-1
cdr3_length: 14
d_call: -
j_call: TRBJ1-2

cdr3_aa: CATSDRTDPTNEKLFF
v_call: TRBV24-1
cdr3_length: 16
d_call: -
j_call: TRBJ1-4

cdr3_aa: CASSYPNLRTGVYEQYF
v_call: TRBV6-5
cdr3_length: 17
d_call: TRBD1
j_call: TRBJ2-7

cdr3_aa: CASSLGAGSAKNIQYF
v_call: TRBV11-2
cdr3_length: 16
d_call: -
j_call: TRBJ2-4

cdr3_aa: CASRAHGSGYTF
v_call: TRBV5-6
cdr3_length: 12
d_call: -
j_call: TRBJ1-2

cdr3_aa: CASSSGGGTDTQYF
v_call: TRBV6-4
cdr3_length: 14
d_call: -
j_call: TRBJ2-3

cdr3_aa: CASSRGLAGDRETQYF
v_call: TRBV11-1
cdr3_length: 16
d_call: TRBD2
j_call: TRBJ2-5

cdr3_aa: CASTPWGDPRNGYTF
v_call: TRBV7-9
cdr3_length: 15
d_call: -
j_call: TRBJ1-2

cdr3_aa: CASSLGDEKLFF
v_call: TRBV5-6
cdr3_length: 12
d_call: -
j_call: TRBJ1-4

cdr3_aa: CASSQVGTGIFYEKLFF
v_call: TRBV4-3
cdr3_length: 17
d_call: TRBD1
j_call: TRBJ1-4

cdr3_aa: CASSLGSHNLNTEAFF
v_call: TRBV5-5
cdr3_length: 16
d_call: -
j_call: TRBJ1-1

cdr3_aa: CASSLQVSRGVF
v_call: TRBV5-4
cdr3_length: 12
d_call: TRBD2
j_call: TRBJ2-2

cdr3_aa: CASKDPDKEYEQYF
v_call: TRBV19
cdr3_length: 14
d_call: -
j_call: TRBJ2-7